The present TCR beta chain was sequenced within a study of T-cell memory formation after mild COVID-19. At the level of the study: The study found TCR clusters largely donor specific.

Germline values: CDR1 LNHNV, CDR2 YYDKDF (reference sequence). The CDR3 is 14 residues long. The V and J ends lost 3 bases and 2 bases respectively, with 11 bases between them. UMIs and sample barcodes were carried by the TCR alpha and TCR beta cDNA libraries that 5'RACE produced using constant-segment primers. MiXCR, applied by TCRdb to the 5' RACE reads, yields one record per CDR3 protein. Of about 340,000 distinct CDR3 sequences in the sample, around 15% were seen once. There are a few counts of this clonotype. Sample: PBMCs or a T cell subset sorted from them (not recorded which). This clonotype was obtained from a man between 18 and 29 years old who had mild COVID-19 (a few samples of this study predate the infection). Cell type and time point are not known. The gene calls are TRBV15 and TRBJ2-7; D could derive from TRBD1 or TRBD2 (5 bases each). The CDR3 loop reads CATSSIRDAYEQYV. The DNA for the CDR3 is TGTGCCACCAGCAGTATCAGGGACGCCTACGAGCAGTACGTC.